This record looks at one TCR beta chain sequence and its context. This entry comes from a study of T cells after yellow fever vaccination. This CDR3 is built from 15 residues. The V and J ends lost 4 bases and 4 bases respectively, with 14 bases between them. Germline V lookup: CDR1 MNHNS, CDR2 SASEGT. TCRdb fed the 5' RACE reads into MiXCR, producing one record per CDR3 protein. The table lists a few hundred thousand distinct CDR3 sequences, around 10% of them singletons. The receptor comes from a man aged 18 to 30 who received the YFV17D yellow fever vaccine. The rearrangement uses TRBV6-1 and TRBJ1-5; D not certain. The source material was CD4+ T cells sorted from PBMCs, sampled 5 days after the yellow fever booster vaccination. The CDR3 DNA reads as TGTGCCAGCAGTGCCCACCCGGGTCCGAATCAGCCCCAGCATTTT. It translates to CASSAHPGPNQPQHF.